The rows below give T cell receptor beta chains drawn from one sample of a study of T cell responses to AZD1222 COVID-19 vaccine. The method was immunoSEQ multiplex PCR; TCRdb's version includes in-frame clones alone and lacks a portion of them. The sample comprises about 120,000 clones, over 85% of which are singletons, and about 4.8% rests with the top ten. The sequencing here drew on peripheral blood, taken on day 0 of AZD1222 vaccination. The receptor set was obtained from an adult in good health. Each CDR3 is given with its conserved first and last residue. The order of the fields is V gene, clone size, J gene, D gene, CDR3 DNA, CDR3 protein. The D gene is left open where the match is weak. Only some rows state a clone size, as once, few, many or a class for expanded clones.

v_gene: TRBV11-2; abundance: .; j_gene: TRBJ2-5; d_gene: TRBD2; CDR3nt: TGTGCCAGCAGCTTAGGAAGCACGGGGGGATATCAAGAGACCCAGTACTTC; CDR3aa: CASSLGSTGGYQETQYF
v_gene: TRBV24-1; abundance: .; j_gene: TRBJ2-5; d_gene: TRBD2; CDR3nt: TGTGCCACCAGTGATCCTTGGACTAGCGGGGGGGCGAGAGAGACCCAGTACTTC; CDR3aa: CATSDPWTSGGARETQYF
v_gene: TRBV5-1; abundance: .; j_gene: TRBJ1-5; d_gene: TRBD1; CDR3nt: TGCGCCAGCAGCCCTGGACAGGGTCCGGGAATGGATCAGCCCCAGCATTTT; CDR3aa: CASSPGQGPGMDQPQHF
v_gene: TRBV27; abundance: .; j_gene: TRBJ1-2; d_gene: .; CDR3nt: TGTGCCAGCAGTCCCCGCAACTATGGCTACACCTTC; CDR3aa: CASSPRNYGYTF
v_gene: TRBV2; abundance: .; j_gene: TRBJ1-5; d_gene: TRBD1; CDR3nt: TGTGCCAGCAGTGAAGTAGTAAGGGGGCGGCAGCCCCAGCATTTT; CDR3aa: CASSEVVRGRQPQHF
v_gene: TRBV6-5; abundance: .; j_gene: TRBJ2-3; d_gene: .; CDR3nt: TGTGCCACCTCGTTAGCGGCCGGGGGAGATACGCAGTATTTT; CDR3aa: CATSLAAGGDTQYF
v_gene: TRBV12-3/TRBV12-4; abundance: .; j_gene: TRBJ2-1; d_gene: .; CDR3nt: TGTGCCAGCAGTTTTGGCAGCCCCAATGAGCAGTTCTTC; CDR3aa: CASSFGSPNEQFF
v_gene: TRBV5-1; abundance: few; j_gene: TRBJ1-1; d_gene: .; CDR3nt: TGCGCCAGCAGTAACGTGAACACTGAAGCTTTCTTT; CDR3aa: CASSNVNTEAFF
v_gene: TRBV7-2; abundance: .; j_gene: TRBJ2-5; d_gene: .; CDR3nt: TGTGCCAGCAGCTTAGCCGGCCCACAAGAGACCCAGTACTTC; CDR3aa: CASSLAGPQETQYF
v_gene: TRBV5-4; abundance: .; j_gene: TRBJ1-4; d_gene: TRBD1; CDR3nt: TGTGCCAGCAGCAAACAGGGGAGTAATGAAAAACTGTTTTTT; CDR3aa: CASSKQGSNEKLFF
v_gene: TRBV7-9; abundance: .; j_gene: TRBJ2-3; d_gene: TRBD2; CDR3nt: TGTGCCAGCAGCGGCCGACTAGCGGAACCCACAGATACGCAGTATTTT; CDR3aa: CASSGRLAEPTDTQYF
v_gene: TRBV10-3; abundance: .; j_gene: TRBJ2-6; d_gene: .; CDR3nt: TGTGCCATCAGTGAGAAAAAGACCTCTGGGGCCAACGTCCTGACTTTC; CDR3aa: CAISEKKTSGANVLTF
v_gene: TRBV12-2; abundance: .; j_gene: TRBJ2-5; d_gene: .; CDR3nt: TGTGCAAGTCGCTTAGCGCGGAGGGTGGAGCGGAGTTGGGTGGGCCAAGAGACCCAGTACTTC; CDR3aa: CASRLARRVERSWVGQETQYF
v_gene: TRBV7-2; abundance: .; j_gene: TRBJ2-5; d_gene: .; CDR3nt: TGTGCCAGCAGCCCCAGGGGGGGGCGACTGCGGTACCAAGAGACCCAGTACTTC; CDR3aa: CASSPRGGRLRYQETQYF
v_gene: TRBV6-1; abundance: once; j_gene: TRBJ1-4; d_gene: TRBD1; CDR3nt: TGTGCCAGCAGTGAAGGGGGACAGAATGAAAAACTGTTTTTT; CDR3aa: CASSEGGQNEKLFF
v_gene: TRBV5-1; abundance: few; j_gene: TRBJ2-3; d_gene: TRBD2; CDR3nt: TGCGCCAGCAGCCCGGGACTAGCGGGGCCCACAGATACGCAGTATTTT; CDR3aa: CASSPGLAGPTDTQYF
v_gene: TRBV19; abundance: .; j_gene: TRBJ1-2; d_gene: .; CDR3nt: TGTGCCAGTAGACAGCCTCTTTATGGCTACACCTTC; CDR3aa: CASRQPLYGYTF
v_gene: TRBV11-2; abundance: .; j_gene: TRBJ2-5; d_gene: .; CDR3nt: TGTGCCAGCAGCTTAGCGTCGCGTCTGGAGACCCAGTACTTC; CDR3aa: CASSLASRLETQYF
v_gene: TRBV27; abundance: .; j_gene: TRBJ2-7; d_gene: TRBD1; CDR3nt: TGTGCCAGCAGCCATGGGACAGGTCCCTCCTACGAGCAGTACTTC; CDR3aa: CASSHGTGPSYEQYF
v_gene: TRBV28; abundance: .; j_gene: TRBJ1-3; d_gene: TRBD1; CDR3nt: TGTGCCAGTTGGACAGGCCACTCTGGAAACACCATATATTTT; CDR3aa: CASWTGHSGNTIYF
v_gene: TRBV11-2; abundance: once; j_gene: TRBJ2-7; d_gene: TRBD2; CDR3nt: TGTGCCAGCAGCTTAGGCGGGAGAGCCTACGAGCAGTACTTC; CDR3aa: CASSLGGRAYEQYF
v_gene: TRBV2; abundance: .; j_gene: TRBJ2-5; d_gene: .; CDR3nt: TGTGCCAGCAGTGAGGGACCCAGGGCCCAGTACTTC; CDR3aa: CASSEGPRAQYF
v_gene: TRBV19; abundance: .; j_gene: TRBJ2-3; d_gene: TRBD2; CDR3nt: TGTGCCAGTAGAAGCCGAGCGGGAGGTGTAGATACGCAGTATTTT; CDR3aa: CASRSRAGGVDTQYF
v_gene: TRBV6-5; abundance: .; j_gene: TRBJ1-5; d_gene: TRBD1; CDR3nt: TGTGCCAGCAGTCGGGACAGATCAAATCAGCCCCAGCATTTT; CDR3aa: CASSRDRSNQPQHF
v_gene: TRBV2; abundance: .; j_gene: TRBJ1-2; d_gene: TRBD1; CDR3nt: TGTGCCAGCAGCGGGACAGTCAATAACTATGGCTACACCTTC; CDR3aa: CASSGTVNNYGYTF
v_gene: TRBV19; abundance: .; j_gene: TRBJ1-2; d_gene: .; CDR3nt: TGTGCCAGTGCAGGGCGGTACTATGGCTACACCTTC; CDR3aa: CASAGRYYGYTF
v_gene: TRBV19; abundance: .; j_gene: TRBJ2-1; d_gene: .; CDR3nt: TGTGCCAGTAGTACAGGGGTCGATGAGCAGTTCTTC; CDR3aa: CASSTGVDEQFF
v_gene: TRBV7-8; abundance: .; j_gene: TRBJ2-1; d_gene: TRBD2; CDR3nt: TGTGCCAGCAGCCTAAGGACTAGCGATTATGAGCAGTTCTTC; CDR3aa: CASSLRTSDYEQFF
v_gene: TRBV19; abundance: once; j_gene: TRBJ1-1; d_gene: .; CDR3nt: TGTGCCAGCGATCGGGACAATGGGGGGAAGGCACCTGAAGCTTTCTTT; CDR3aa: CASDRDNGGKAPEAFF
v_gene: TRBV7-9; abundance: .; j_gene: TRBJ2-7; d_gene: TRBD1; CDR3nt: TGTGCCAGCAGCCCTGGGGACAGGGGAGACGAGCAGTACTTC; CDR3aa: CASSPGDRGDEQYF
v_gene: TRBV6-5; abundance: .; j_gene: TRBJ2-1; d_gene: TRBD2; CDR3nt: TGTGCCAGCATCCGAACGTCCGGGAGGGAGCAGTTCTTC; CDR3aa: CASIRTSGREQFF
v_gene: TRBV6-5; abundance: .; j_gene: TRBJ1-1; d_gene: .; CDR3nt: TGTGCCAGCAGTTACTCCGGGACGCCTGAAGCTTTCTTT; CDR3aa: CASSYSGTPEAFF
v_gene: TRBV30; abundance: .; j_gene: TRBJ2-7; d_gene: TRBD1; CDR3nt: TGTGCCTGGAGTGTAGACAGGGGGGGCGAGCAGTACTTC; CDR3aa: CAWSVDRGGEQYF
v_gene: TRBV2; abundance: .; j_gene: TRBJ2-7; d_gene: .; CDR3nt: TGTGCCAGCAGTGAGCAGGTCAGTTCCTACGAGCAGTACTTC; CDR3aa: CASSEQVSSYEQYF
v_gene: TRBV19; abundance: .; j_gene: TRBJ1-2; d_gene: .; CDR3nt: TGTGCCAGTAGTAGCCGAACCAGTCCCCAGGGGAATGGCTACACCTTC; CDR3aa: CASSSRTSPQGNGYTF
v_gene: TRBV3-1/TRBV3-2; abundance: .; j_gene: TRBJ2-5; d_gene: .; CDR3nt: TGTGCCAGCAGCCTGACTGGCGCGGAGACCCAGTACTTC; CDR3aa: CASSLTGAETQYF
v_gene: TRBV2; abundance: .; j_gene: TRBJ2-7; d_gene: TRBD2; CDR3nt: TGTGCCAGTCGGCCCGCGGGCGGGGGGGCCCACGAGCAGTACTTC; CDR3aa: CASRPAGGGAHEQYF
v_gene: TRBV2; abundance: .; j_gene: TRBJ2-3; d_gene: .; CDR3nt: TGTGCCAGCAGTGAGACCTCGGTCCCTCGGGATACGCAGTATTTT; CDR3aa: CASSETSVPRDTQYF